This TCR beta chain was recorded in a study of CXCR3-negative and CXCR3-positive naive CD8 T cells. The study's findings and limits: Once cells were cryopreserved, CXCR3 expression went down partly, and most assays used fresh PBMCs. Hydrophobicity was higher for TRB CDR3s found in CXCR3-positive naive cells than in CXCR3-negative naive cells.

Germline V gene sequence: CDR1 MDHEN, CDR2 SYDVKM. The CDR3 length is 12 residues. This clonotype shows up as medium-sized by frequency. The target antigen is unknown. Carrying UMI labels, the TRB cDNA libraries were prepared through 5' RACE. TCRdb re-called the 5' RACE reads; every CDR3 protein appears as one record, without DNA. The sample has 6,400 or so distinct CDR3 sequences. Sequenced material: naive CXCR3+ CD8+ T cells from blood. The sample's subset: CD45RO-CCR7+CD27+CD95- naive CD8+ T cells expressing CXCR3 (TNR3+). This TCR was sampled from a human donor in good health. Some clones in this sample may be carry-over from other donors' samples. The chain uses TRBV28 and TRBJ2-7. The CDR3 region is CASSLWVSEQYF.